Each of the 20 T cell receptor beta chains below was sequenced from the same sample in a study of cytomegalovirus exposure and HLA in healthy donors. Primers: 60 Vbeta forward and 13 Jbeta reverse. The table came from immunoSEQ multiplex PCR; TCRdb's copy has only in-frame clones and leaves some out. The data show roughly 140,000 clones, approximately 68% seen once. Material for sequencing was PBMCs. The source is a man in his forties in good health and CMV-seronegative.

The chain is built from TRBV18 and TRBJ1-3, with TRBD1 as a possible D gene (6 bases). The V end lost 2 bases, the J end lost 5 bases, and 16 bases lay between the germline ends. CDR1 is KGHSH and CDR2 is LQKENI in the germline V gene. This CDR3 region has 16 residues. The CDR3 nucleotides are TGTGCCAGCTCACCAAGGACAGAAGAGCACCGAAACACCATATATTTT. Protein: CASSPRTEEHRNTIYF.

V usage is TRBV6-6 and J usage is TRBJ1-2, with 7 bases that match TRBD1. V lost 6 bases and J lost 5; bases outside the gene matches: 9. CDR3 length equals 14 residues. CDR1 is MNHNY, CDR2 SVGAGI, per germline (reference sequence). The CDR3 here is CASSPTGSSYGYTF. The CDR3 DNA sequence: TGTGCCAGCAGCCCGACAGGGAGCTCTTATGGCTACACCTTC.

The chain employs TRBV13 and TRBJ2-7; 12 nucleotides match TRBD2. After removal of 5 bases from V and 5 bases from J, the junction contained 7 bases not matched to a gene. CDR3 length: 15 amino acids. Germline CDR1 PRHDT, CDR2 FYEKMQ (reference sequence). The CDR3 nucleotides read TGTGCCAGCAGCCCTCTGACTAGCGGGGGCAACGAGCAGTACTTC. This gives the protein CASSPLTSGGNEQYF.

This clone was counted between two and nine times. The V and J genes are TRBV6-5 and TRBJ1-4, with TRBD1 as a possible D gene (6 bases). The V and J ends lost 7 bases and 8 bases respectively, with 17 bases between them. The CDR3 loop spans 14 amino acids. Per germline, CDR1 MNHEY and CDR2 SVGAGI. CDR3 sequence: CASMGGAPGEKLFF. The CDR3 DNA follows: TGTGCCAGCATGGGGGGGGCGCCGGGGGAAAAACTGTTTTTT.

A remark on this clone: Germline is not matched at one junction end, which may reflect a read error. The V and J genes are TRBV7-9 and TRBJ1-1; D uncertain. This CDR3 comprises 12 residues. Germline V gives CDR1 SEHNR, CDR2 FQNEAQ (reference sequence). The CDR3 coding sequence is TGTTCCAGCACCACGGTGAACACTGAAGCTTTCTTT. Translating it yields CSSTTVNTEAFF.

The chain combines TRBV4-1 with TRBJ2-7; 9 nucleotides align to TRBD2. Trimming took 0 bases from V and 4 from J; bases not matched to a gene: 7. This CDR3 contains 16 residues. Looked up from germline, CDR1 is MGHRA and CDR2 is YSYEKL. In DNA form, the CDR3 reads TGCGCCAGCAGCCAAGATCGCGTAGCGGGAGTGTACGAGCAGTACTTC. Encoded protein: CASSQDRVAGVYEQYF.

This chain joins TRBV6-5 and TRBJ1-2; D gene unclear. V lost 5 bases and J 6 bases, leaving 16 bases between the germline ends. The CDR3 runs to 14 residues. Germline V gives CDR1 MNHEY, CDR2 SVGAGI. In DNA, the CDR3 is TGTGCCAGCAGTGAGGGTTTTTGGTCTAATGGCTACACCTTC. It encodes CASSEGFWSNGYTF.

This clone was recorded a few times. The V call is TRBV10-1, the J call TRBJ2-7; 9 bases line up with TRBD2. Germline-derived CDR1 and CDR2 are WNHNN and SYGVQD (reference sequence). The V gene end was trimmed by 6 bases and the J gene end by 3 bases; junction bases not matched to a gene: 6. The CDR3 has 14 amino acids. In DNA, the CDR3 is TGCGCCAGCAGCGCGGGGGGGCACAGCTACGAGCAGTACTTC. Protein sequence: CASSAGGHSYEQYF.

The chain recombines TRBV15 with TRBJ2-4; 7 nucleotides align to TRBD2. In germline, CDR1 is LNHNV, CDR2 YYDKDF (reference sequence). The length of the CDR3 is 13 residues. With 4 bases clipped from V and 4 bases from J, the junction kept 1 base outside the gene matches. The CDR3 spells CATSKGLKNIQYF. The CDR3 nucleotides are TGTGCCACCAGCAAGGGACTAAAAAACATTCAGTACTTC. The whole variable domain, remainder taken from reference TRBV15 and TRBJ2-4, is DAMVIQNPRYQVTQFGKPVTLSCSQTLNHNVMYWYQQKSSQAPKLLFHYYDKDFNNEADTPDNFQSRRPNTSFCFLDIRSPGLGDTAMYLCATSKGLKNIQYFGAGTRLSVL.

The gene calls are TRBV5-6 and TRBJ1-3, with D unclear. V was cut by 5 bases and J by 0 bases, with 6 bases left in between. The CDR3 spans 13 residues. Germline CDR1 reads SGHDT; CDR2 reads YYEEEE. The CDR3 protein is CASRIYSGNTIYF. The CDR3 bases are TGTGCCAGCAGAATATACTCTGGAAACACCATATATTTT.

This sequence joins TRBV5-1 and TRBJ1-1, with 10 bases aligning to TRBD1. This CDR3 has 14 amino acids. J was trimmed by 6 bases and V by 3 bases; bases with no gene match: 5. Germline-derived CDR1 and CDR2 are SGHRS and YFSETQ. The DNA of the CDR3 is TGCGCCAGCAGCTGGGGGACAGGGGAGGCTGAAGCTTTCTTT. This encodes CASSWGTGEAEAFF.

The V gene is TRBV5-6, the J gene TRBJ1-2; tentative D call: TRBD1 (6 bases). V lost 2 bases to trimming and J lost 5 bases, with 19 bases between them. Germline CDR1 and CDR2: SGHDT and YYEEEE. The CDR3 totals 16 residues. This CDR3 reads CASSLQGPLLPYGYTF. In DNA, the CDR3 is TGTGCCAGCAGCTTACAGGGCCCTTTGTTACCTTATGGCTACACCTTC.

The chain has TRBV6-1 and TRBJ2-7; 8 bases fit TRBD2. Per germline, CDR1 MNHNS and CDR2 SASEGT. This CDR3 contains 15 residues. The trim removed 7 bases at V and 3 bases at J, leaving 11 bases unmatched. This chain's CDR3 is CASTHEAGARYEQYF. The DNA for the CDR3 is TGTGCCAGCACCCATGAAGCGGGAGCCCGCTACGAGCAGTACTTC.

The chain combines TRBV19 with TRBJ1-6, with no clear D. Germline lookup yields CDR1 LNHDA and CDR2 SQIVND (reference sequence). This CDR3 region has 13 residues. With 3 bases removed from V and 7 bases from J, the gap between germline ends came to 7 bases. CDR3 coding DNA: TGTGCCAGTAGTATTACTTCGAATTCACCCCTCCACTTT. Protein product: CASSITSNSPLHF.

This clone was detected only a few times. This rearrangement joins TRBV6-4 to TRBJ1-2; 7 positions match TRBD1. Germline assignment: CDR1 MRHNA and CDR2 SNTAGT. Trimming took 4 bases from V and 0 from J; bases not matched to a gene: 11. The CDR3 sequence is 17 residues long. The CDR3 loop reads CASSAEGTADTNYGYTF. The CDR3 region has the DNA TGTGCCAGCAGTGCAGAAGGGACAGCCGACACTAACTATGGCTACACCTTC.

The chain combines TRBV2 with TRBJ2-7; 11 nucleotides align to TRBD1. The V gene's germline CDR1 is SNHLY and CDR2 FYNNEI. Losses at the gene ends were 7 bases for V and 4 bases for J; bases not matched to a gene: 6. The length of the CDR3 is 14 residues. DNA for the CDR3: TGTGCCAGCAACGGACAGGGGGCGGTGTACGAGCAGTACTTC. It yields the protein CASNGQGAVYEQYF.

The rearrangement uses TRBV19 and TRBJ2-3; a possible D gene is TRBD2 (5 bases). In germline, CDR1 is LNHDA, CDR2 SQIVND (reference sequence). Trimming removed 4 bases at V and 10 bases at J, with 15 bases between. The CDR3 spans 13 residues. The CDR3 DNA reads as TGTGCCAGTAGTAGGGAACTAGTCTCCGCGCAGTATTTT. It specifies CASSRELVSAQYF.

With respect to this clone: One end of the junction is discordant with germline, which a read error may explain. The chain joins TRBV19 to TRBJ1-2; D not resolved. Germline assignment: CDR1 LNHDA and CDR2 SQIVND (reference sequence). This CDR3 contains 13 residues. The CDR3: CASTFGPNYGYPF. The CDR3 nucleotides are TGTGCCAGTACATTCGGTCCTAACTATGGCTACCCCTTC.

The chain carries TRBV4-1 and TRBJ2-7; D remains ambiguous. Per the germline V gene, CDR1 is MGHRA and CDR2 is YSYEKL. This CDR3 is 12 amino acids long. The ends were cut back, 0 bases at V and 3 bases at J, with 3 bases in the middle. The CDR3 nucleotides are TGCGCCAGCAGCCAAGACAGCTACGAGCAGTACTTC. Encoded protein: CASSQDSYEQYF.

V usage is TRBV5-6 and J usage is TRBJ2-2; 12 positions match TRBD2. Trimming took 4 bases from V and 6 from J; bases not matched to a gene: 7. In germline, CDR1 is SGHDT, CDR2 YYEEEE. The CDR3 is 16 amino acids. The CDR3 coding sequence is TGTGCCAGCAGCAACTTACTAGCGGGGGGTTCCGGGGAGCTGTTTTTT. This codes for CASSNLLAGGSGELFF.